This T cell receptor (beta chain) is from a study of blood T cell repertoires in COVID-19. Turning to the study itself: Sites in the United States, Italy and Spain provided acute and convalescent COVID-19 samples.

Produced via immunoSEQ multiplex PCR; TCRdb's table is partial and in-frame only. The data hold over 85,000 clones, with about 70% observed a single time. This CDR3 spans 16 amino acids. Germline V gene sequence: CDR1 LNHDA, CDR2 SQIVND (reference sequence). V was clipped by 7 bases and J by 1 base, with 16 bases between them. The chain carries TRBV19 and TRBJ2-2, with D possibly matching TRBD1 (7 bases). This clonotype was sampled from an older woman with acute or convalescent COVID-19. Sequencing was done on a sample of peripheral blood. This chain's CDR3 is CASTPHQGGNTGELFF. For the CDR3, the DNA is TGTGCCAGTACCCCCCACCAGGGGGGGAACACCGGGGAGCTGTTTTTT.